The 21 T cell receptor beta chains reported below all come from one sample, sequenced in a study of identical twins. Via MiXCR, TCRdb re-called the 5' RACE reads, giving one row per CDR3 protein. The data contain 400,000 to 650,000 distinct CDR3 sequences, around 20% of them singletons. A further study also used this sample, focusing on T cells expressing NK-cell markers.

The material sequenced was CD4+ T cells sorted from blood. The receptors derive from a young woman in good health.

This clonotype was recorded a few times. The V call is TRBV20-1, the J call TRBJ2-5, with D maybe TRBD1 (6 bases). The CDR3 is 13 residues long. Germline V gene sequence: CDR1 DFQATT, CDR2 SNEGSKA (reference sequence). Trimming left V 3 bases short and J 5 bases short, with 13 bases between. CDR3 sequence reads: CSASRGGRETQYF. In nucleotides, the CDR3 is TGCAGTGCTAGCAGGGGTGGCAGGGAGACCCAGTACTTC.

This clonotype was counted between two and nine times. The chain employs TRBV6-2 or TRBV6-3 and TRBJ2-2; D remains unclear. V was clipped by 8 bases and J by 0 bases, with 10 bases between them. The CDR3 length is 14 residues. Germline lookup yields CDR1 MNHEY and CDR2 SVGEGT. The CDR3 coding sequence is TGTGCCAGCGGTGCCTTCGCGAACACCGGGGAGCTGTTTTTT. This translates into CASGAFANTGELFF.

The rearrangement joins TRBV25-1 to TRBJ2-7, with TRBD2 matching over 10 bases. Per the germline V gene, CDR1 is MGHDK and CDR2 is SYGVNS. This CDR3 is 14 amino acids long. The J segment lost 3 bases and the V segment lost 7 bases, leaving 6 bases of the junction unmatched. As DNA, the CDR3 is TGTGCCAGCACCGGAACTAGCGGGGTCTACGAGCAGTACTTC. Translating it yields CASTGTSGVYEQYF.

The J gene is TRBJ2-6, the V gene TRBV9, with 9 bases that match TRBD1. The V segment lost 0 bases and the J segment 0 bases; nucleotides outside the gene matches: 7. Germline loops: CDR1 SGDLS, CDR2 YYNGEE. The CDR3 length is 19 residues. CDR3 DNA: TGTGCCAGCAGCGTAGGACAGGGGGTGGGGGCCTCTGGGGCCAACGTCCTGACTTTC. As protein: CASSVGQGVGASGANVLTF.

The rearrangement joins TRBV20-1 to TRBJ2-1; a possible D gene is TRBD2 (6 bases). V dropped 6 bases and J dropped 7 bases, with 16 bases sitting between them. Germline V gene sequence: CDR1 DFQATT, CDR2 SNEGSKA (reference sequence). CDR3 size: 13 residues. The CDR3 spells CSALGGGPNEQFF. CDR3 DNA sequence: TGCAGTGCCTTGGGGGGAGGTCCGAATGAGCAGTTCTTC.

The chain is built from TRBV6-6 and TRBJ1-3; no clear D. CDR3 length: 12 residues. V dropped 5 bases and J dropped 8 bases, with 10 bases sitting between them. In germline, CDR1 is MNHNY, CDR2 SVGAGI (reference sequence). The DNA of the CDR3 is TGTGCCAGCAGTACAACCCGAGACACCATATATTTT. This translates into CASSTTRDTIYF.

This clonotype came up many times. The V call is TRBV10-3, the J call TRBJ2-1; maybe TRBD2 (5 bases). The CDR3 is 14 amino acids. Trimming removed 6 bases at V and 3 bases at J, with 12 bases between. Germline V gene sequence: CDR1 ENHRY, CDR2 SYGVKD. CDR3 amino acids: CAIRTPEGYNEQFF. CDR3 nucleotides: TGTGCCATCAGGACACCAGAGGGCTACAATGAGCAGTTCTTC.

The chain combines TRBV7-9 with TRBJ2-2, with a possible D match to TRBD1 (6 bases). CDR1 SEHNR and CDR2 FQNEAQ come from the germline V gene (reference sequence). The length of the CDR3 is 13 residues. The V and J ends lost 10 bases and 8 bases respectively, with 17 bases between them. CDR3 region: CATHSGEIGELFF. The CDR3 DNA reads as TGTGCCACCCACTCAGGGGAGATTGGGGAGCTGTTTTTT.

This clonotype was detected a few times. The chain employs TRBV6-2 or TRBV6-3 and TRBJ2-1; D is unresolved. Trimming took 7 bases from V and 1 from J, leaving 5 bases between them. Per germline, CDR1 MNHEY and CDR2 SVGEGT. The CDR3 loop spans 12 amino acids. The CDR3 nucleotides are TGTGCCAGCACCTCTTCCTACAATGAGCAGTTCTTC. It is translated as CASTSSYNEQFF.

The chain is built from TRBV12-3 or TRBV12-4 and TRBJ1-1; possibly TRBD1 for D (6 bases). V lost 3 bases and J lost 10, with 18 bases in between. CDR3 length: 14 residues. CDR3 bases: TGTGCCAGCAGTTTCGCGACAGGCGATCCCCCAGCTTTCTTT. It codes for CASSFATGDPPAFF.

This clonotype was observed a few times. This chain joins TRBV20-1 and TRBJ2-1; 7 bases match TRBD2. V dropped 0 bases and J dropped 14; count of bases not matched to a gene: 13. The CDR3 is made up of 14 amino acids. CDR1 is DFQATT and CDR2 is SNEGSKA in the germline V gene (reference sequence). Here the CDR3 DNA reads TGCAGTGCTAGAGATCCGGGGGGTTTGGCGGGCGAGTTCTTC. It is translated as CSARDPGGLAGEFF.

This clonotype appeared a few times. The chain combines TRBV6-1 with TRBJ1-1; possible D gene TRBD1, 6 bases. This CDR3 has 13 residues. V lost 11 bases, J lost 1 base, and 14 bases lay in between. The germline gives CDR1 MNHNS, CDR2 SASEGT. CDR3 amino acids: CAAGTGQNTEAFF. As DNA, the CDR3 is TGTGCCGCAGGGACGGGACAGAACACTGAAGCTTTCTTT.

This clonotype was observed a few times. The V call is TRBV15, the J call TRBJ2-7; D call uncertain. Trimming took off 1 base at V and 5 bases at J, with 6 bases between the two ends. CDR1 LNHNV and CDR2 YYDKDF come from the germline V gene (reference sequence). CDR3 length: 12 amino acids. The CDR3 region is CATSRAWDEQYF. CDR3 in DNA: TGTGCCACCAGCAGAGCCTGGGACGAGCAGTACTTC.

The CDR3 here is CASSPPLGTSGRHEQYF. CDR3 DNA: TGTGCCAGCAGCCCCCCCCTTGGGACTAGCGGGAGACACGAGCAGTACTTC. This chain joins TRBV5-6 and TRBJ2-7; 14 bases are a match to TRBD2. Germline V lookup: CDR1 SGHDT, CDR2 YYEEEE. Unmatched junction bases numbered 11, after V lost 4 bases and J lost 5 bases. The CDR3 totals 17 residues.

This clonotype has just a few counts. This chain links TRBV4-3 with TRBJ2-1, with TRBD2 identical over 11 bases. From germline, CDR1 is LGHNA and CDR2 YSLEER. V was pared by 2 bases and J by 5 bases, with 2 bases of the junction left unmatched. The CDR3 extends over 15 amino acids. CDR3 in amino acids: CASSQSGLADNEQFF. The CDR3 DNA follows: TGCGCCAGCAGCCAATCGGGACTAGCGGACAATGAGCAGTTCTTC.

The rearrangement joins TRBV29-1 to TRBJ1-1, with 8 bases matching TRBD1. CDR3 length equals 12 residues. The V segment lost 7 bases and the J segment 7 bases; nucleotides outside the gene matches: 8. Germline CDR1 is SQVTM and CDR2 is ANQGSEA. The CDR3 is CSGGTGPLEAFF. The CDR3 nucleotides read TGCAGCGGGGGGACAGGACCACTTGAAGCTTTCTTT.

The V gene is TRBV3-1, the J gene TRBJ2-3; no definite D call. Trimming removed 4 bases at V and 7 bases at J, with 6 bases between. CDR1 is LGHDT and CDR2 is YNNKEL in the germline V gene (reference sequence). This CDR3 has 11 amino acids. DNA of the CDR3: TGTGCCAGCAGCCTGAAGTATACGCAGTATTTT. This sequence encodes CASSLKYTQYF.

V is TRBV20-1 and J is TRBJ1-2; D call uncertain. The CDR3 is 13 amino acids. The germline CDR1 and CDR2 sequences are DFQATT and SNEGSKA (reference sequence). Trimming cost V 4 bases and J 2 bases, with 11 bases left between them. CDR3 nucleotides: TGCAGTGCTACCCGGGTTTCGAACTATGGCTACACCTTC. Translating it yields CSATRVSNYGYTF.

The chain has TRBV7-8 and TRBJ2-6; TRBD1 agrees at 7 bases. The CDR3 loop spans 18 amino acids. V gave up 5 bases and J gave up 0 bases; unmatched junction bases: 10. Germline-derived CDR1 and CDR2 are SGHVS and FQNEAQ. CDR3 sequence (DNA): TGTGCCAGCAGCCAGGGACAGTTGGGGCCCTCTGGGGCCAACGTCCTGACTTTC. Translation: CASSQGQLGPSGANVLTF.

This rearrangement joins TRBV7-2 to TRBJ2-3, with D perhaps TRBD2 (6 bases). V lost 4 bases and J 1 base, leaving 15 bases between the germline ends. In germline, CDR1 is SGHTA, CDR2 FQGNSA. The CDR3 totals 16 residues. In DNA, the CDR3 is TGTGCCAGCAGCTCCAGGGACTCCTCAGGCACAGATACGCAGTATTTT. This encodes CASSSRDSSGTDTQYF. The full variable domain, completed using reference TRBV7-2 and TRBJ2-3, is GAGVSQSPSNKVTEKGKDVELRCDPISGHTALYWYRQSLGQGLEFLIYFQGNSAPDKSGLPSDRFSAERTGGSVSTLTIQRTQQEDSAVYLCASSSRDSSGTDTQYFGPGTRLTVL.

The table lists this clonotype with a few counts. The rearrangement joins TRBV21-1 to TRBJ2-6; TRBD1 is taken as the D call from the table, unchecked against the DNA. TRBV21-1 is a recognized pseudogene. The CDR3 extends over 17 amino acids. The CDR3 here is CASSKYPVSSGANVLTF. The DNA for the CDR3 is TGTGCCAGCAGCAAATATCCCGTCTCGTCTGGGGCCAACGTCCTGACTTTC.